The T cell receptor beta chain under discussion was sequenced for a study of cytomegalovirus exposure and HLA in healthy donors. Across the whole study: Earlier findings included about 120 million unique TCR beta sequences obtained from 150 million to 200 million T cells.

PCR primers comprised 60 Vbeta and 13 Jbeta primers. Clones were sequenced by immunoSEQ multiplex PCR, and TCRdb holds only the in-frame ones, with some missing. Here the sample spans 95,000 to 150,000 clones, over 60% being singletons. Healthy bone marrow donors made up the donors. Comment on this clone: At the DNA level, this CDR3 is encoded by other sequences in the same sample as well.

Germline V gives CDR1 SGHTA, CDR2 FQGNSA. This CDR3 comprises 13 residues. V shed 1 base and J shed 1 base, with 4 bases lying between them. The chain links TRBV7-2 to TRBJ1-1; D unclear. Sequencing input: PBMCs. The TCR comes from a woman aged 40 to 50 in good health and CMV-seropositive. CDR3 loop: CASSLGQNTEAFF. The CDR3 DNA follows: TGTGCCAGCAGCTTAGGTCAGAACACTGAAGCTTTCTTT.